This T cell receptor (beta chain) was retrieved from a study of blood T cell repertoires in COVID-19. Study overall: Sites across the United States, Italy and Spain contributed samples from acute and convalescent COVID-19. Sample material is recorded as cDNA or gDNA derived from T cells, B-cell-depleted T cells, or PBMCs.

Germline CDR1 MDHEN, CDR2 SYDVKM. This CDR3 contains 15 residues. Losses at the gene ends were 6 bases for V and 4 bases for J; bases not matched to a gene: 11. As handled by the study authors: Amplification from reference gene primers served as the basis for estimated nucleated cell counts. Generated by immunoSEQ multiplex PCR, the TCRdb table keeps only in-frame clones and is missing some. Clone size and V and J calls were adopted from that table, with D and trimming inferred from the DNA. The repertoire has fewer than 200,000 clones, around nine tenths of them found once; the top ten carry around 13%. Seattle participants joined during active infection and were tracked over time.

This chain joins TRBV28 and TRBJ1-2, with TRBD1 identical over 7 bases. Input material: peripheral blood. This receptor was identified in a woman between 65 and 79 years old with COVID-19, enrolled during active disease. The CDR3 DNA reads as TGTGCCAGCAGAACCGGGACGCAGGGGGGCTATGGCTACACCTTC. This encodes CASRTGTQGGYGYTF.